This TCR beta chain was sequenced during a study of control samples from healthy donors and cancer patients. V was trimmed by 1 base and J by 1 base, leaving 8 bases between them. The CDR3 spans 14 residues. CDR1 and CDR2 from the germline V gene are SGHTA and FQGNSA. Using immunoSEQ multiplex PCR, the repertoire was profiled, and TCRdb retains in-frame clones only, with some absent. The sample shows roughly 130,000 clones, over 85% of them seen only once. The table lists this clone with a few counts. The chain couples TRBV7-2 to TRBJ2-7; D gene ambiguous. This sequence originates from a man aged 30 to 39 in good health. The sequencing input was blood. CDR3 residues: CASSLVKGSYEQYF. For the CDR3, the DNA is TGTGCCAGCAGCTTAGTTAAAGGATCCTACGAGCAGTACTTC.